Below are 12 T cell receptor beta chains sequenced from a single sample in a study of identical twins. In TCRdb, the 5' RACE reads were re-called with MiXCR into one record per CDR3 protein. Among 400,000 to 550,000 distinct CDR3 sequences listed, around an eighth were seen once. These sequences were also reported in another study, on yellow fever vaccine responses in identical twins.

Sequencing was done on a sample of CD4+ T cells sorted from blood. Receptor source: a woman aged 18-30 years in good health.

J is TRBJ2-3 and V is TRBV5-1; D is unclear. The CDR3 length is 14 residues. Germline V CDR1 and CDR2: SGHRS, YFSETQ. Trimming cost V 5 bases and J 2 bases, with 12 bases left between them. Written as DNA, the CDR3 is TGCGCCAGCAGTGTTCGGGCAATCACAGATACGCAGTATTTT. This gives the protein CASSVRAITDTQYF.

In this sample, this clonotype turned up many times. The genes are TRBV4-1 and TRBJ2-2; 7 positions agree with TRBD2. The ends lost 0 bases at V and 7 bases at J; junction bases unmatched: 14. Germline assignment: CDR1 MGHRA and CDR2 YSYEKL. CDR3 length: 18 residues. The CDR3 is CASSQDPTGAGVGGELFF. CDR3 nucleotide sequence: TGCGCCAGCAGCCAAGACCCGACGGGTGCGGGAGTAGGCGGGGAGCTGTTTTTT.

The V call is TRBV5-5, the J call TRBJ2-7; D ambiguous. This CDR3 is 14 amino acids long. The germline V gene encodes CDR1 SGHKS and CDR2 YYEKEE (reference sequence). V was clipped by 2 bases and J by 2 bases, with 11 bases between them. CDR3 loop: CASSLVHGTYEQYF. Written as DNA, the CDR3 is TGTGCCAGCAGCTTAGTTCACGGAACCTACGAGCAGTACTTC.

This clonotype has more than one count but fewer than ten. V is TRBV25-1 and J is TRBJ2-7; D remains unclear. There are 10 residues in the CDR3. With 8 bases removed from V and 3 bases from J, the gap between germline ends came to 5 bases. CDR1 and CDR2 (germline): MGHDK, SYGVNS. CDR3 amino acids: CASGGYEQYF. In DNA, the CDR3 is TGTGCCAGCGGTGGCTACGAGCAGTACTTC.

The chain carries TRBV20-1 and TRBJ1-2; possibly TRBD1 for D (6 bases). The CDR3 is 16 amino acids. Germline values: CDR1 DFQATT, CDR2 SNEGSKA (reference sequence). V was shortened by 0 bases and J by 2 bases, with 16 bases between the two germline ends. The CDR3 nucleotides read TGCAGTGCTAGAGATCCTCGTAGGGGGAACAACTATGGCTACACCTTC. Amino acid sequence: CSARDPRRGNNYGYTF.

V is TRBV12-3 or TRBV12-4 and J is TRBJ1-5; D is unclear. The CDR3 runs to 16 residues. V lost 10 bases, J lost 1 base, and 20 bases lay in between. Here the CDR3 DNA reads TGTGCCACCGCCACGTCCATAGGTGAAAGCAATCAGCCCCAGCATTTT. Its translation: CATATSIGESNQPQHF.

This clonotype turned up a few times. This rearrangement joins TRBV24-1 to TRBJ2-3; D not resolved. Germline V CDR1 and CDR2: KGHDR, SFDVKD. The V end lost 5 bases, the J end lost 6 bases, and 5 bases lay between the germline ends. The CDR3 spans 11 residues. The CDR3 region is CATSGKDTQYF. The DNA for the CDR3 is TGTGCCACCAGTGGCAAGGATACGCAGTATTTT.

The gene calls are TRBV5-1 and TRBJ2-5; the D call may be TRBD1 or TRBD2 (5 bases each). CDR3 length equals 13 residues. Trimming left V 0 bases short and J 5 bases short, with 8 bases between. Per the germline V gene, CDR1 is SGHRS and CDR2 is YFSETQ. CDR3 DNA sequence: TGCGCCAGCAGCTTGGAAGGGACGGAGACCCAGTACTTC. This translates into CASSLEGTETQYF.

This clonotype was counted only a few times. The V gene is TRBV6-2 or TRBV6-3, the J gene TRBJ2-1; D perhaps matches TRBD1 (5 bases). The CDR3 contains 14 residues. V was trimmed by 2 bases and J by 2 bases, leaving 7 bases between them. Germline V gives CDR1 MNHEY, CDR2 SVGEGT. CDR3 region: CASSYQGAYNEQFF. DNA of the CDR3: TGTGCCAGCAGTTACCAGGGTGCCTACAATGAGCAGTTCTTC.

The CDR3 loop reads CASSRQGRGLTDTQYF. The CDR3 DNA follows: TGTGCCAGCTCAAGACAGGGAAGGGGCCTCACAGATACGCAGTATTTT. V and J are TRBV18 and TRBJ2-3; 7 bases line up with TRBD1. Germline trimming cut 5 bases from V and 2 bases from J; bases unmatched to any gene: 10. The V gene's germline CDR1 is KGHSH and CDR2 LQKENI. CDR3 size: 16 residues.

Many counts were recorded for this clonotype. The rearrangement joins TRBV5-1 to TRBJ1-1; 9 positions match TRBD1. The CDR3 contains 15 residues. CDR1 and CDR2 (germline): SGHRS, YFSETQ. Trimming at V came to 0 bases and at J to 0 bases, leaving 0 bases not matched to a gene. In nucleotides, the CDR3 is TGCGCCAGCAGCTTGGGGGACAGGGTGAACACTGAAGCTTTCTTT. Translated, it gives CASSLGDRVNTEAFF. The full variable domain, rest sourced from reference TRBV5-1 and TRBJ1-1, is KAGVTQTPRYLIKTRGQQVTLSCSPISGHRSVSWYQQTPGQGLQFLFEYFSETQRNKGNFPGRFSGRQFSNSRSEMNVSTLELGDSALYLCASSLGDRVNTEAFFGQGTRLTVV.

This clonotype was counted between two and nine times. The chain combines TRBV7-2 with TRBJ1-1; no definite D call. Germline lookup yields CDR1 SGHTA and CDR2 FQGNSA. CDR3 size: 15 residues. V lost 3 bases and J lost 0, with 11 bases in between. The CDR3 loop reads CASSFLSALNTEAFF. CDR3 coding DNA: TGTGCCAGCAGCTTTCTCTCAGCCTTGAACACTGAAGCTTTCTTT.